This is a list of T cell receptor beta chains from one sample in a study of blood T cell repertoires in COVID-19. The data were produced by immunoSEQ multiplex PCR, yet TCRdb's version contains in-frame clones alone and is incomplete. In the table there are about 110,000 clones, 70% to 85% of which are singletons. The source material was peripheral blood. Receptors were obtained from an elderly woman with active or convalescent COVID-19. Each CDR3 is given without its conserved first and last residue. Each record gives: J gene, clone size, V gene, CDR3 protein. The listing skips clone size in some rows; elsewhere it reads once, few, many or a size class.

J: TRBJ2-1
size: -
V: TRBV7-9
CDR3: ASSLSRF

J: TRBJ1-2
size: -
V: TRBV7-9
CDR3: ASSRRTVWGYT

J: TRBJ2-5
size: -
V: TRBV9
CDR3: ASSTLTGALDQETQY

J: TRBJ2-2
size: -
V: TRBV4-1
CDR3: ASSHPATGPNTGELF

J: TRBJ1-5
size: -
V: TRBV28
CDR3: ASRRDSNQPQH

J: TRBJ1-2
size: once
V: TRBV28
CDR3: ASIRKRGSYGYT

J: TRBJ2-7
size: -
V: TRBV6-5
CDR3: ASSYSPLYEQY

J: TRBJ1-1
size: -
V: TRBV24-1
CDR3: ATSDGGQGKAF

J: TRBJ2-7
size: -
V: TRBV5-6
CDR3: ASSSDGLLKGY

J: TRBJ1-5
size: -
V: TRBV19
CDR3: ASSFRNQPQH

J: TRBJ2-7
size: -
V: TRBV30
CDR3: AWAGTSDYEQY

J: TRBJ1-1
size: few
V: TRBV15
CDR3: ATSRDPLSEAF

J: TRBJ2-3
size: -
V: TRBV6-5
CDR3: ASRFTGARPDTQY

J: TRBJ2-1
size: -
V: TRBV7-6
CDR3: ASSMQRGALQF

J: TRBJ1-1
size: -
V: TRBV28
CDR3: ASLPTGDSEAF

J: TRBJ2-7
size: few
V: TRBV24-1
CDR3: ATEGESYEQY

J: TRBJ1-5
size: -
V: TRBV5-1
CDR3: ASSPSGDSQNQPQH

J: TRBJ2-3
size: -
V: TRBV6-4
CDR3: ASSDVGGDTQY

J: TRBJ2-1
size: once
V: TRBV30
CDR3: AWSDLVAGNEQF

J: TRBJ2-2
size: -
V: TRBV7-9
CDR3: ASSPLRGNTGELF

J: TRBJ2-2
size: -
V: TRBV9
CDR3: ASSVVQATGELF

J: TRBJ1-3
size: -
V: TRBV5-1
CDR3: ASSFDRGAGNTIY

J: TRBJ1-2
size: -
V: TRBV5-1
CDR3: ASSLGLQGTGGYT

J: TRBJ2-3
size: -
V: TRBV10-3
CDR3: AIRDINRGATDTQY

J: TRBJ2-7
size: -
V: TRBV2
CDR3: ATGPSSYEQY

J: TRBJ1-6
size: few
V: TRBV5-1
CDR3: ASSPGQRNNSPLH

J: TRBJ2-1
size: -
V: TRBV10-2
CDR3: ASSETSGQWNEQF

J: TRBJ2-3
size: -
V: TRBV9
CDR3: ASSWGTGDSDTQY

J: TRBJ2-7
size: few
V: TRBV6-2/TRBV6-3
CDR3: ASSYEASVSQEQY

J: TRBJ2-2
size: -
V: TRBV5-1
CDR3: ASSLHQTGLGTGELF

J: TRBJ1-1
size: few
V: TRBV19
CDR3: ASTLDTEAF

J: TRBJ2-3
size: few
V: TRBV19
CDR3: ASSQASGRPGDTQY

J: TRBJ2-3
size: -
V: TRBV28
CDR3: ASSLYPGADTQY

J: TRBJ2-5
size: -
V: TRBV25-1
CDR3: ASSEETQY

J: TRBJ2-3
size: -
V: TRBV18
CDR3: ASSSGGRSDTQY

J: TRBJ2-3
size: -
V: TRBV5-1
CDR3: ASSDIPGLRTDTQY